Each of the 24 T cell receptor beta chains below was sequenced from the same sample in a study of cytomegalovirus exposure and HLA in healthy donors. Primers: 60 Vbeta forward and 13 Jbeta reverse. Assay: immunoSEQ multiplex PCR; the TCRdb copy retains only in-frame clones and omits some. Of roughly 300,000 clones in the sample, 86% were seen once. The specimen was PBMCs. The receptors come from a man aged 40-50 years in good health and CMV-seropositive.

This chain connects TRBV7-6 to TRBJ2-7; the D gene is possibly TRBD1 (6 bases). The CDR3 is 15 amino acids. Per germline, CDR1 SGHVS and CDR2 FNYEAQ. Trimming took 4 bases from V and 6 from J, leaving 19 bases between them. CDR3 amino acids: CASSSEQGKGFEQYF. CDR3 bases: TGTGCCAGCAGCTCGGAGCAGGGGAAGGGGTTCGAGCAGTACTTC.

In this sample, this clone turned up a few times. The chain links TRBV6-1 to TRBJ1-1, with D perhaps TRBD1 (6 bases). The CDR3 is 14 amino acids. V dropped 6 bases and J dropped 1 base, with 12 bases sitting between them. Germline loops: CDR1 MNHNS, CDR2 SASEGT. DNA of the CDR3: TGTGCCAGCAGACCCGGACAGAGGAACACTGAAGCTTTCTTT. Its protein product is CASRPGQRNTEAFF.

The chain combines TRBV18 with TRBJ1-3; 10 nucleotides line up with TRBD1. The CDR3 runs to 15 residues. Germline-derived CDR1 and CDR2 are KGHSH and LQKENI. The V segment lost 3 bases and the J segment 2 bases; nucleotides outside the gene matches: 1. In DNA form, the CDR3 reads TGTGCCAGCTCACCGGACAGGGGGACTGGAAACACCATATATTTT. It translates to CASSPDRGTGNTIYF.

The chain carries TRBV7-2 and TRBJ1-1, with TRBD1 as a possible D gene (6 bases). Germline V gene lookup returns CDR1 SGHTA and CDR2 FQGNSA. This CDR3 region has 14 residues. V dropped 0 bases and J dropped 1 base, with 6 bases sitting between them. Here the CDR3 reads CASSLAQGNTEAFF. CDR3 in DNA: TGTGCCAGCAGCTTAGCACAGGGGAACACTGAAGCTTTCTTT.

The chain links TRBV15 to TRBJ1-2; D is ambiguous. The V end lost 0 bases, the J end lost 3 bases, and 11 bases lay between the germline ends. The CDR3 is 15 amino acids. Germline lookup yields CDR1 LNHNV and CDR2 YYDKDF (reference sequence). CDR3 in amino acids: CATSRDGGTDYGYTF. CDR3 coding DNA: TGTGCCACCAGCAGAGATGGAGGTACAGACTATGGCTACACCTTC.

The J gene is TRBJ2-3, the V gene TRBV2, with D tentatively TRBD2 (6 bases). The germline gives CDR1 SNHLY, CDR2 FYNNEI. The length of the CDR3 is 10 residues. V was pared by 8 bases and J by 8 bases, with 8 bases between. The CDR3 loop is CASGDFTQYF. The CDR3 nucleotides read TGTGCCAGCGGGGACTTTACGCAGTATTTT.

This chain joins TRBV5-1 and TRBJ1-1; 9 nucleotides align to TRBD1. The V and J ends lost 4 bases and 3 bases, in that order; junction bases with no gene match: 4. The length of the CDR3 is 14 residues. Looked up from germline, CDR1 is SGHRS and CDR2 is YFSETQ. CDR3 amino acids: CASSLRTGDTEAFF. The CDR3 DNA reads as TGCGCCAGCAGCCTGAGGACAGGGGACACTGAAGCTTTCTTT.

The rearrangement joins TRBV6-5 to TRBJ1-2; D gene ambiguous. The CDR3 covers 13 residues. Germline loops: CDR1 MNHEY, CDR2 SVGAGI. V was trimmed by 6 bases and J by 3 bases, leaving 11 bases between them. The DNA of the CDR3 is TGTGCCAGCAGACGCACAGAAGACTATGGCTACACCTTC. It yields the protein CASRRTEDYGYTF.

The V gene is TRBV28, the J gene TRBJ2-1, with 10 bases identical to TRBD1. Germline CDR1 is MDHEN and CDR2 is SYDVKM. There are 15 residues in the CDR3. V gave up 4 bases and J gave up 9 bases; unmatched junction bases: 9. In DNA, the CDR3 is TGTGCCAGCAGTTACACCGGGACAGGGGAGGTTGAGCAGTTCTTC. The encoded protein is CASSYTGTGEVEQFF.

This chain connects TRBV6-5 to TRBJ2-3, with a possible D match to TRBD1 (6 bases). The CDR3 is 16 amino acids. Germline lookup yields CDR1 MNHEY and CDR2 SVGAGI. Trimming removed 1 base from V and 0 bases from J, with 11 bases in between. CDR3 in DNA: TGTGCCAGCAGTTACTACCGGGACACTAGCACAGATACGCAGTATTTT. Its protein is CASSYYRDTSTDTQYF.

The rearrangement uses TRBV28 and TRBJ2-7, with D maybe TRBD1 (5 bases). Per the germline V gene, CDR1 is MDHEN and CDR2 is SYDVKM. Trimming shortened V by 9 bases and J by 2 bases, and 11 bases separated the two germline ends. The CDR3 covers 12 residues. The CDR3 loop reads CARGQGTYEQYF. The CDR3 bases are TGTGCCAGAGGCCAGGGCACCTACGAGCAGTACTTC.

The CDR3, as DNA: TGTGCCAGTAGTATGGCCGGAGCGAGGGCCTACGAGCAGTACTTC. Protein sequence: CASSMAGARAYEQYF. The chain is built from TRBV19 and TRBJ2-7; a weak D match, TRBD2 (5 bases). Deletions cut 3 bases from V and 2 bases from J, with 14 bases between. The CDR3 covers 15 residues. Germline V gene lookup returns CDR1 LNHDA and CDR2 SQIVND (reference sequence).

The chain links TRBV28 to TRBJ1-5; 9 positions match TRBD1. Trimming removed 9 bases from V and 7 bases from J; junction bases left unmatched: 4. The CDR3 is 12 amino acids. The V gene's germline CDR1 is MDHEN and CDR2 SYDVKM. The CDR3 coding sequence is TGTGCCAGTAGGACAGGGGACCAGCCCCAGCATTTT. Amino acids: CASRTGDQPQHF.

The rearrangement links TRBV6-1 to TRBJ2-7; 8 bases are a match to TRBD2. Per germline, CDR1 MNHNS and CDR2 SASEGT. J gave up 1 base and V 3 bases, and 5 bases lay outside the gene matches. This CDR3 spans 15 amino acids. The CDR3 is CASSDLGLASYEQYF. The CDR3 DNA sequence: TGTGCCAGCAGTGACCTAGGACTAGCATCCTACGAGCAGTACTTC.

The V and J genes are TRBV5-6 and TRBJ2-3, with a possible D match to TRBD2 (5 bases). The V end was cut by 0 bases, the J end by 4 bases, with 12 bases between. The CDR3 is 15 residues long. Per germline, CDR1 SGHDT and CDR2 YYEEEE. The DNA for the CDR3 is TGTGCCAGCAGCTTGGGAGGGTTTGGGGCAGATACGCAGTATTTT. Its protein is CASSLGGFGADTQYF.

The CDR3 region is CASSPPYSSNEQFF. The DNA for the CDR3 is TGTGCCAGCTCACCACCTTACTCTTCCAATGAGCAGTTCTTC. The chain couples TRBV18 to TRBJ2-1; no clear D. CDR1 KGHSH and CDR2 LQKENI come from the germline V gene. CDR3 length: 14 residues. V shed 0 bases and J shed 6 bases, with 9 bases lying between them.

The rearrangement links TRBV18 to TRBJ2-4; 10 nucleotides match TRBD1. Looked up from germline, CDR1 is KGHSH and CDR2 is LQKENI. Trimming cost V 3 bases and J 6 bases; bases outside gene matches: 2. The CDR3 runs to 14 residues. CDR3 nucleotide sequence: TGTGCCAGCTCACCGGACAGGGGGTTAAACATTCAGTACTTC. Protein product: CASSPDRGLNIQYF.

The table lists this clone with a few counts. The rearrangement uses TRBV7-9 and TRBJ1-1; maybe TRBD1 (5 bases). CDR3 size: 15 residues. With 0 bases removed from V and 1 base from J, the gap between germline ends came to 9 bases. Germline assignment: CDR1 SEHNR and CDR2 FQNEAQ (reference sequence). The CDR3 DNA sequence: TGTGCCAGCAGCTTAGCGCAGGGTGGGAACACTGAAGCTTTCTTT. Its translation is CASSLAQGGNTEAFF.

The gene calls are TRBV19 and TRBJ1-1; 9 bases match TRBD1. The length of the CDR3 is 14 residues. Germline V lookup: CDR1 LNHDA, CDR2 SQIVND (reference sequence). J gave up 5 bases and V 5 bases, and 6 bases lay outside the gene matches. CDR3 protein: CASSLGTGWTEAFF. CDR3 DNA: TGTGCCAGTAGTCTCGGGACAGGGTGGACTGAAGCTTTCTTT.

A note on this clone: The junction does not match germline at one end; this may be a read error. The gene calls are TRBV2 and TRBJ2-7, with D tentatively TRBD2 (7 bases). Germline CDR1 and CDR2: SNHLY and FYNNEI. CDR3 length: 18 residues. CDR3 DNA: TGTGCCAGCAGCGAAGGGGGGGGCAGGGTGTTGCGTTTCTACGAGCAGTACTTC. Its protein is CASSEGGGRVLRFYEQYF.

V and J are TRBV10-3 and TRBJ1-2; D is ambiguous. The germline V and J ends were trimmed by 2 bases and 4 bases, with 8 bases remaining between them. The germline V gene encodes CDR1 ENHRY and CDR2 SYGVKD. The CDR3 sequence is 13 residues long. The CDR3 reads CAISEGRAYGYTF. Written as DNA, the CDR3 is TGTGCCATCAGTGAGGGGAGGGCCTATGGCTACACCTTC.

This clone was picked up one time. The chain combines TRBV29-1 with TRBJ2-3; possibly TRBD2 for D (5 bases). The CDR3 loop spans 12 amino acids. CDR1 is SQVTM, CDR2 ANQGSEA, per germline. The V end was cut by 6 bases, the J end by 3 bases, with 10 bases between. The CDR3 DNA reads as TGCAGCGTCAAGGACTTGACAGATACGCAGTATTTT. Translated: CSVKDLTDTQYF.

The chain combines TRBV6-6 with TRBJ1-3, with 7 positions matching TRBD1. CDR1 MNHNY and CDR2 SVGAGI come from the germline V gene (reference sequence). This CDR3 is built from 14 residues. The V segment lost 2 bases and the J segment 4 bases; nucleotides outside the gene matches: 2. CDR3 sequence: CASSYGRGGNTIYF. CDR3 nucleotides: TGTGCCAGCAGTTACGGCAGGGGGGGAAACACCATATATTTT.

The chain couples TRBV2 to TRBJ2-7; the D gene is possibly TRBD1 (5 bases). Between the trimmed V and J ends, which lost 7 bases and 4 bases, there was a span of 14 bases. Germline V CDR1 and CDR2: SNHLY, FYNNEI. CDR3 length: 13 residues. In nucleotides, the CDR3 is TGTGCCAGCAACCCAACTGGGGCATACGAGCAGTACTTC. It translates to CASNPTGAYEQYF.